Below, 29 T cell receptor beta chains from the same sample are listed, as sequenced in a study of cytomegalovirus exposure and HLA in healthy donors. A multiplex PCR was run with 60 Vbeta primers and 13 Jbeta primers. This table comes from immunoSEQ multiplex PCR, and its TCRdb copy is limited to in-frame clones, with some not included. Here the sample spans about 190,000 clones, 78% being singletons. Material: PBMCs. The receptors derive from a young woman in good health and CMV-seropositive.

The chain combines TRBV18 with TRBJ2-2; D is undetermined. The CDR3 has 12 amino acids. The V and J ends lost 4 bases and 5 bases respectively, with 5 bases between them. Germline values: CDR1 KGHSH, CDR2 LQKENI. As DNA, the CDR3 is TGTGCCAGCTCACTAGAGACCGGGGAGCTGTTTTTT. Its translation: CASSLETGELFF.

The chain combines TRBV18 with TRBJ2-5, with 7 bases lining up with TRBD2. With 3 bases clipped from V and 3 bases from J, the junction kept 10 bases outside the gene matches. The CDR3 has 16 residues. Looked up from germline, CDR1 is KGHSH and CDR2 is LQKENI. The CDR3: CASSPLYQGGEETQYF. For the CDR3, the DNA is TGTGCCAGCTCACCCCTTTACCAGGGAGGGGAAGAGACCCAGTACTTC.

The chain links TRBV7-9 to TRBJ2-3, with D uncertain. V was clipped by 2 bases and J by 2 bases, with 14 bases between them. The CDR3 has 16 residues. Per germline, CDR1 SEHNR and CDR2 FQNEAQ (reference sequence). For the CDR3, the DNA is TGTGCCAGCAGCTTATATGGTAGTAGATACACAGATACGCAGTATTTT. It encodes CASSLYGSRYTDTQYF.

The V and J genes are TRBV4-1 and TRBJ1-4; a weak D match, TRBD1 (6 bases). Looked up from germline, CDR1 is MGHRA and CDR2 is YSYEKL. This CDR3 comprises 14 residues. With 4 bases removed from V and 8 bases from J, the gap between germline ends came to 14 bases. The CDR3, as DNA: TGCGCCAGCAGCCCGACAGGATTAGGCGAAAAACTGTTTTTT. Its translation is CASSPTGLGEKLFF.

The chain links TRBV30 to TRBJ2-3; 8 positions match TRBD2. CDR3 size: 12 residues. J was trimmed by 4 bases and V by 3 bases; bases with no gene match: 0. CDR1 and CDR2 (germline): GTSNPN, SVGIG (reference sequence). This CDR3 is CAWSGRADTQYF. For the CDR3, the DNA is TGTGCCTGGAGCGGGAGGGCAGATACGCAGTATTTT.

The table lists this clone with a few counts. V is TRBV15 and J is TRBJ2-2; 9 nucleotides match TRBD1. CDR3 length: 15 residues. Germline CDR1 LNHNV, CDR2 YYDKDF (reference sequence). The V gene end was trimmed by 0 bases and the J gene end by 8 bases; junction bases not matched to a gene: 4. The CDR3 loop reads CATSRDNRGLGELFF. The CDR3 DNA sequence: TGTGCCACCAGCAGAGATAACAGGGGGCTAGGGGAGCTGTTTTTT.

The rearrangement joins TRBV7-6 to TRBJ1-3, with D unclear. Germline assignment: CDR1 SGHVS and CDR2 FNYEAQ. The germline V and J ends were trimmed by 5 bases and 0 bases, with 14 bases remaining between them. The CDR3 sequence is 16 residues long. The CDR3 spells CASSPGPGYSGNTIYF. DNA for the CDR3: TGTGCCAGCAGCCCAGGTCCGGGATACTCTGGAAACACCATATATTTT. The entire variable domain, with the rest obtained from reference TRBV7-6 and TRBJ1-3, is as follows: GAGVSQSPRYKVTKRGQDVALRCDPISGHVSLYWYRQALGQGPEFLTYFNYEAQQDKSGLPNDRFSAERPEGSISTLTIQRTEQRDSAMYRCASSPGPGYSGNTIYFGEGSWLTVV.

The chain is built from TRBV9 and TRBJ1-2; maybe TRBD1 (5 bases). V lost 4 bases and J 8 bases, leaving 21 bases between the germline ends. This CDR3 contains 15 residues. The V gene's germline CDR1 is SGDLS and CDR2 YYNGEE. In DNA form, the CDR3 reads TGTGCCAGCAGCCCTGACCACTGGGGCTTTAGGGGCTACACCTTC. Its translation: CASSPDHWGFRGYTF. Full variable domain (rest looked up from reference TRBV9 and TRBJ1-2): DSGVTQTPKHLITATGQRVTLRCSPRSGDLSVYWYQQSLDQGLQFLIQYYNGEERAKGNILERFSAQQFPDLHSELNLSSLELGDSALYFCASSPDHWGFRGYTFGSGTRLTVV.

The chain's CDR3 is CASSVGQMNTEAFF. The CDR3 DNA follows: TGTGCCAGCAGCGTGGGACAGATGAACACTGAAGCTTTCTTT. The chain combines TRBV7-2 with TRBJ1-1, with 7 positions matching TRBD1. Per the germline V gene, CDR1 is SGHTA and CDR2 is FQGNSA. The length of the CDR3 is 14 residues. V shed 5 bases, J shed 0 bases, and the junction held 3 bases outside the gene matches.

This clone appeared a few times. The CDR3, as DNA: TGCGCCAGCAGCCCCAGGGGCGGCGAGCAGTACTTC. Protein: CASSPRGGEQYF. The chain links TRBV5-1 to TRBJ2-7, with TRBD1 as a possible D gene (6 bases). This CDR3 region has 12 residues. Germline lookup yields CDR1 SGHRS and CDR2 YFSETQ. Trimming took 4 bases from V and 6 from J, leaving 11 bases between them.

With respect to this clone: A read error may produce the germline difference seen at one junction end. The same CDR3 also results from other DNA sequences found in this sample. The V and J genes are TRBV12-5 and TRBJ1-1; 7 bases match TRBD1. This CDR3 is built from 14 residues. CDR1 and CDR2 (germline): LGHNT, FRNRAP. The CDR3 loop reads CASGFLGLTGEAFF. CDR3 coding DNA: TGTGCCAGTGGTTTTCTCGGATTGACAGGGGAAGCTTTCTTT.

The rearrangement joins TRBV5-6 to TRBJ2-7; 8 nucleotides match TRBD1. Trimming cost V 1 base and J 3 bases; bases outside gene matches: 3. The CDR3 runs 14 residues. Germline values: CDR1 SGHDT, CDR2 YYEEEE. Written as DNA, the CDR3 is TGTGCCAGCAGCTTGTACACAGGGGGCTACGAGCAGTACTTC. It encodes CASSLYTGGYEQYF. Using reference TRBV5-6 and TRBJ2-7 for the parts outside the CDR3, the full variable domain is DAGVTQSPTHLIKTRGQQVTLRCSPKSGHDTVSWYQQALGQGPQFIFQYYEEEERQRGNFPDRFSGHQFPNYSSELNVNALLLGDSALYLCASSLYTGGYEQYFGPGTRLTVT.

As for this clone: At one end, the junction sequence differs from germline, possibly due to a read error. This chain links TRBV7-9 with TRBJ2-5, with 7 bases aligning to TRBD1. This CDR3 spans 16 amino acids. Germline values: CDR1 SEHNR, CDR2 FQNEAQ (reference sequence). The CDR3 reads CSSSEDRSWSRGTQYF. DNA for the CDR3: TGTTCCAGCAGCGAGGACAGGTCGTGGTCCCGAGGGACCCAGTACTTC.

This chain joins TRBV6-5 and TRBJ1-1; TRBD1 might be the D (5 bases). CDR1 is MNHEY and CDR2 is SVGAGI in the germline V gene. Trimming shortened V by 0 bases and J by 4 bases, and 9 bases separated the two germline ends. This CDR3 has 14 amino acids. This chain's CDR3 is CASSYSITGTEAFF. In DNA form, the CDR3 reads TGTGCCAGCAGTTACTCGATAACAGGCACTGAAGCTTTCTTT.

The J gene is TRBJ2-1, the V gene TRBV6-1; 7 positions match TRBD1. Germline V gene sequence: CDR1 MNHNS, CDR2 SASEGT. The junction had 3 bases not matched to a gene; V was cut back by 1 base and J by 6 bases. This CDR3 is 14 amino acids long. The CDR3 sequence is CASSEEGAVNEQFF. The CDR3 DNA follows: TGTGCCAGCAGTGAAGAGGGGGCGGTCAATGAGCAGTTCTTC.

The chain employs TRBV25-1 and TRBJ2-2, with TRBD2 as a possible D gene (6 bases). The CDR3 is made up of 16 amino acids. Germline CDR1 MGHDK, CDR2 SYGVNS. Trimming left V 4 bases short and J 2 bases short, with 14 bases between. The CDR3 loop is CASSVGSGLNTGELFF. The CDR3, as DNA: TGTGCCAGCAGTGTAGGATCCGGACTAAACACCGGGGAGCTGTTTTTT.

The rearrangement joins TRBV5-1 to TRBJ1-2, with 9 bases lining up with TRBD1. With V trimmed by 4 bases and J by 8 bases, 12 bases remained unmatched. Germline CDR1 reads SGHRS; CDR2 reads YFSETQ. The CDR3 consists of 15 residues. Written as DNA, the CDR3 is TGCGCCAGCAGCCCGGGTCGGGACAGGGTTGGAGGCTACACCTTC. Translation gives CASSPGRDRVGGYTF.

The CDR3 spells CASSAGVGNQPQHF. The CDR3 DNA is TGTGCCAGCAGCGCCGGGGTAGGAAATCAGCCCCAGCATTTT. The chain links TRBV7-9 to TRBJ1-5; no reliable D call. V was shortened by 5 bases and J by 4 bases, with 12 bases between the two germline ends. This CDR3 has 14 residues. Germline V gene lookup returns CDR1 SEHNR and CDR2 FQNEAQ (reference sequence).

The rearrangement links TRBV28 to TRBJ1-5, with a weak D call TRBD1 (5 bases). The CDR3 spans 15 residues. Germline V CDR1 and CDR2: MDHEN, SYDVKM. V lost 3 bases and J 7 bases, leaving 16 bases between the germline ends. The CDR3: CASSLPGGARQPQHF. DNA for the CDR3: TGTGCCAGCAGTTTGCCCGGGGGAGCGAGACAGCCCCAGCATTTT. Together with reference TRBV28 and TRBJ1-5, the CDR3 gives the full variable domain: DVKVTQSSRYLVKRTGEKVFLECVQDMDHENMFWYRQDPGLGLRLIYFSYDVKMKEKGDIPEGYSVSREKKERFSLILESASTNQTSMYLCASSLPGGARQPQHFGDGTRLSIL.

The chain combines TRBV6-5 with TRBJ2-1; tentative D call: TRBD1 (5 bases). The germline V gene has CDR1 MNHEY and CDR2 SVGAGI. The CDR3 is 14 residues long. Trimming pared 0 bases from V and 6 bases from J, leaving 9 bases between. The CDR3, as DNA: TGTGCCAGCAGTTACTCGAACAGGCGCAATGAGCAGTTCTTC. Encoded protein: CASSYSNRRNEQFF.

The sample holds a few counts of this clone. The chain carries TRBV10-1 and TRBJ1-5, with D maybe TRBD1 (6 bases). Germline values: CDR1 WNHNN, CDR2 SYGVQD (reference sequence). V was pared by 6 bases and J by 4 bases, with 19 bases between. The CDR3 has 16 residues. DNA of the CDR3: TGCGCCAGCAGGGAACTAAGAGACAGGCTGAATCAGCCCCAGCATTTT. It codes for CASRELRDRLNQPQHF.

The chain links TRBV28 to TRBJ2-7, with D tentatively TRBD2 (5 bases). The germline CDR1 and CDR2 sequences are MDHEN and SYDVKM. The length of the CDR3 is 14 residues. V was cut by 3 bases and J by 3 bases, with 12 bases left in between. The CDR3 is CASSFGPSLYEQYF. The CDR3 nucleotides read TGTGCCAGCAGTTTTGGTCCTAGCCTCTACGAGCAGTACTTC.

The CDR3 sequence: CASRWGRVEYGYTF. Here the CDR3 DNA reads TGTGCCAGCAGATGGGGCAGGGTTGAGTATGGCTACACCTTC. The chain has TRBV28 and TRBJ1-2, with a tentative D call TRBD1 (5 bases). The germline gives CDR1 MDHEN, CDR2 SYDVKM. V was shortened by 6 bases and J by 5 bases, with 16 bases between the two germline ends. CDR3 length equals 14 residues.

This chain joins TRBV18 and TRBJ2-7; 9 bases are shared with TRBD1. Germline V gives CDR1 KGHSH, CDR2 LQKENI. This CDR3 region has 13 residues. J was trimmed by 5 bases and V by 1 base; bases with no gene match: 0. CDR3 in amino acids: CASSPRTGDEQYF. DNA for the CDR3: TGTGCCAGCTCACCACGGACAGGGGACGAGCAGTACTTC.

This chain joins TRBV2 and TRBJ1-1; 7 bases are a match to TRBD1. CDR1 and CDR2 from the germline V gene are SNHLY and FYNNEI. The CDR3 contains 13 residues. Germline trimming cut 4 bases from V and 5 bases from J; bases unmatched to any gene: 4. The CDR3 region has the DNA TGTGCCAGCAGTGTCTCGACAGGGACTGAAGCTTTCTTT. It encodes CASSVSTGTEAFF. Supplemented by reference TRBV2 and TRBJ1-1, the full variable domain reads EPEVTQTPSHQVTQMGQEVILRCVPISNHLYFYWYRQILGQKVEFLVSFYNNEISEKSEIFDDQFSVERPDGSNFTLKIRSTKLEDSAMYFCASSVSTGTEAFFGQGTRLTVV.

V usage is TRBV6-1 and J usage is TRBJ2-1, with TRBD2 as a possible D gene (5 bases). This CDR3 comprises 13 residues. Looked up from germline, CDR1 is MNHNS and CDR2 is SASEGT. The V end was cut by 6 bases, the J end by 8 bases, with 14 bases between. CDR3 loop: CASRDNARDEQFF. The CDR3 DNA sequence: TGTGCCAGCAGGGATAACGCGAGGGATGAGCAGTTCTTC.

The chain carries TRBV6-1 and TRBJ1-1, with a weak D call TRBD1 (6 bases). CDR3 length: 15 amino acids. CDR1 and CDR2 (germline): MNHNS, SASEGT. V was clipped by 4 bases and J by 3 bases, with 15 bases between them. Written as DNA, the CDR3 is TGTGCCAGCAGTGGTCGGGGGGCGGTTGACACTGAAGCTTTCTTT. Amino acids: CASSGRGAVDTEAFF.

The rearrangement links TRBV28 to TRBJ2-7, with 8 bases fitting TRBD2. Trimming removed 3 bases from V and 2 bases from J; junction bases left unmatched: 3. Germline CDR1 and CDR2: MDHEN and SYDVKM. CDR3 size: 14 residues. The CDR3 protein is CASSFAGGTYEQYF. CDR3 coding DNA: TGTGCCAGCAGTTTTGCGGGGGGTACCTACGAGCAGTACTTC.

The V gene is TRBV28, the J gene TRBJ2-4; weak D call: TRBD2 (6 bases). Germline CDR1 MDHEN, CDR2 SYDVKM. The CDR3 is made up of 17 amino acids. Trimming pared 8 bases from V and 0 bases from J, leaving 20 bases between. The CDR3, as DNA: TGTGCCAGCGTGGAGGGGCGGGGAGTTTTAGCCAAAAACATTCAGTACTTC. Its protein product is CASVEGRGVLAKNIQYF.